The clone carrying this T cell receptor (beta chain) was seen only a few times. Its matching antigen is unknown. Amplification of TCR beta CDR3 regions used RNA as the template. The TCR CDR3 was amplified in a first-round RT-PCR using the HTBI primer set. TCRdb independently ran MiXCR on the multiplex PCR reads; one entry per CDR3 protein. Here the sample spans about 350,000 distinct CDR3 sequences, roughly 15% being singletons. This sample stems from a study of T cells in Graves' hyperthyroidism and ophthalmopathy. Study-wide findings and caveats: The authors' 13 V-J model separated ophthalmopathy from stable hyperthyroidism. In blood, most of the thyroid clonotypes expanded above 0.001 were also present.

Trimming at V came to 3 bases and at J to 2 bases, leaving 8 bases not matched to a gene. The CDR3 is 16 amino acids. Germline V gene lookup returns CDR1 LNHDA and CDR2 SQIVND (reference sequence). The sequence came from an older woman with Graves' ophthalmopathy. V is TRBV19 and J is TRBJ1-1; 8 bases map to TRBD1. Sequences were obtained from blood. CDR3 nucleotides: TGTGCCAGTAGTATGGTTCCAGACAGGGGAAACACTGAAGCTTTCTTT. It specifies CASSMVPDRGNTEAFF. Full variable domain (outside the CDR3, taken from reference TRBV19 and TRBJ1-1): DGGITQSPKYLFRKEGQNVTLSCEQNLNHDAMYWYRQDPGQGLRLIYYSQIVNDFQKGDIAEGYSVSREKKESFPLTVTSAQKNPTAFYLCASSMVPDRGNTEAFFGQGTRLTVV.